The 2 T cell receptor beta chains below were found in one sample sequenced in a study of post-analysis software for immune sequencing data (dated by TCRdb to 2015 to 2017). Antigens of these TCRs are unknown. The method behind the library was PCR. The instrument was an Illumina HiSeq 2500. To reduce PCR and sequencing biases, unique molecular identifiers were incorporated into the TCR beta cDNA libraries. In-frame beta chains were kept once TCRdb had trimmed the public reads at Q25 with fastp and called clones with MiXCR. Each CDR3 protein gets just one entry, which takes the most common genes and DNA from the rows behind it. The sample has 820,000 or so distinct CDR3 sequences on record, approximately 57% of them singletons. Approximately 4.5% of the sample goes to the ten largest clones. The paper's findings and limits, for the study overall: Roughly 5 TRBV segments, including TRBV5-6, TRBV5-1 and TRBV20-1, were significantly more frequent in patients than controls.

The material sequenced was blood. Receptor source: a girl aged 10-17 years with multiple sclerosis.

The V and J genes are TRBV7-6 and TRBJ2-7, with 10 nucleotides matching TRBD1. The germline V gene encodes CDR1 SGHVS and CDR2 FNYEAQ. The CDR3 is made up of 18 amino acids. V trimming: 2 bases; J trimming: 2 bases; junction bases outside the gene matches: 12. The CDR3 sequence: CASSLRTAGTGVTYEQYF. In DNA, the CDR3 is TGTGCCAGCAGCTTAAGAACGGCCGGGACAGGGGTTACCTACGAGCAGTACTTC.

For this clonotype: An end of the junction differs from the germline gene, which may be a read error. The CDR3 nucleotides are TGTGCCGGCAGCCCCACAGGGGGCTCCTACGAGCAGTACTTC. Protein product: CAGSPTGGSYEQYF. The J gene is TRBJ2-7, the V gene TRBV7-2; 8 bases align to TRBD1. This CDR3 is 14 amino acids long. CDR1 SGHTA and CDR2 FQGNSA come from the germline V gene. The full variable domain, with the rest looked up from reference TRBV7-2 and TRBJ2-7, is GAGVSQSPSNKVTEKGKDVELRCDPISGHTALYWYRQSLGQGLEFLIYFQGNSAPDKSGLPSDRFSAERTGGSVSTLTIQRTQQEDSAVYLCAGSPTGGSYEQYFGPGTRLTVT.